Listed here are 21 T cell receptor beta chains from one sample, sequenced in a study of a mutant IDH1 vaccine in newly diagnosed glioma. Clones were sequenced by immunoSEQ multiplex PCR, and TCRdb holds only the in-frame ones, with some missing. The sample holds about 88,000 clones, approximately 80% seen once. Time point noted: baseline, week 1 (first vaccination visit). Treatment described: pre-vaccination baseline after standard-of-care therapy. Here the sequenced sample was PBMCs, taken from a glioma patient treated with radiotherapy, temozolomide or both. Every receptor here comes from a man aged 40-49 years with glioma. Some clones in this sample may be carry-over from other donors' samples.

Written as DNA, the CDR3 is TGTGCCAGCAGCGTAGTTGACACAGATACGCAGTATTTT. Protein sequence: CASSVVDTDTQYF. The gene calls are TRBV9 and TRBJ2-3; D not resolved. Germline assignment: CDR1 SGDLS and CDR2 YYNGEE. The CDR3 contains 13 residues. Between the trimmed V and J ends, which lost 0 bases and 2 bases, there was a span of 4 bases.

V and J are TRBV4-2 and TRBJ1-5; 7 nucleotides line up with TRBD1. V shed 1 base and J 3 bases; nucleotides not matched to a gene: 6. There are 16 residues in the CDR3. Germline-derived CDR1 and CDR2 are LGHNA and YNFKEQ. The CDR3 DNA follows: TGTGCCAGCAGCCAAGTAGGGACAGCAGACAATCAGCCCCAGCATTTT. Encoded protein: CASSQVGTADNQPQHF.

The chain is built from TRBV6-5 and TRBJ1-1, with 9 bases fitting TRBD1. The CDR3 totals 15 residues. V lost 2 bases, J lost 5 bases, and 6 bases stayed unmatched. Germline V CDR1 and CDR2: MNHEY, SVGAGI. CDR3 coding DNA: TGTGCCAGCAGTTACGCCCACAGGGGGCTAACTGAAGCTTTCTTT. This sequence encodes CASSYAHRGLTEAFF.

The chain joins TRBV9 to TRBJ2-7; no clear D gene. Germline values: CDR1 SGDLS, CDR2 YYNGEE. CDR3 length: 12 residues. Trimming pared 0 bases from V and 3 bases from J, leaving 4 bases between. The CDR3 protein is CASSVDGYEQYF. In DNA, the CDR3 is TGTGCCAGCAGCGTAGATGGCTACGAGCAGTACTTC. Full variable domain (missing parts from reference TRBV9 and TRBJ2-7): DSGVTQTPKHLITATGQRVTLRCSPRSGDLSVYWYQQSLDQGLQFLIQYYNGEERAKGNILERFSAQQFPDLHSELNLSSLELGDSALYFCASSVDGYEQYFGPGTRLTVT.

The gene calls are TRBV5-1 and TRBJ2-7, with 9 nucleotides matching TRBD1. Per germline, CDR1 SGHRS and CDR2 YFSETQ. The trim removed 4 bases at V and 0 bases at J, leaving 5 bases unmatched. This CDR3 is built from 15 residues. CDR3 DNA: TGCGCCAGCAGCCCCGGGACAGGGCTCTCCTACGAGCAGTACTTC. Its translation: CASSPGTGLSYEQYF.

This clone occurred once. The V call is TRBV5-1, the J call TRBJ2-3, with D possibly TRBD2 on 5 matching bases. Looked up from germline, CDR1 is SGHRS and CDR2 is YFSETQ. Trimming took 7 bases from V and 5 from J, leaving 23 bases between them. This CDR3 contains 16 residues. Here the CDR3 reads CASAKIGVEDGDTQYF. CDR3 nucleotides: TGCGCCAGCGCCAAGATCGGGGTCGAGGACGGAGATACGCAGTATTTT.

This CDR3 reads CASSSLVTGPVAGELFF. The CDR3 nucleotides read TGCGCCAGCAGCTCCCTCGTAACAGGACCGGTTGCCGGGGAGCTGTTTTTT. This rearrangement joins TRBV5-1 to TRBJ2-2; possibly TRBD1 for D (5 bases). The CDR3 is 17 amino acids. Trimming took 3 bases from V and 6 from J, leaving 21 bases between them. Per germline, CDR1 SGHRS and CDR2 YFSETQ.

This CDR3 reads CASSRQAVSDSPLHF. The CDR3 DNA is TGTGCCAGCAGCCGGCAAGCAGTTTCCGATTCACCCCTCCACTTT. The gene calls are TRBV11-2 and TRBJ1-6; D not certain. V shed 5 bases and J shed 8 bases, with 16 bases lying between them. In germline, CDR1 is SGHAT, CDR2 FQNNGV. The CDR3 covers 15 residues.

This chain joins TRBV27 and TRBJ2-3; possibly TRBD1 for D (6 bases). Germline loops: CDR1 MNHEY, CDR2 SMNVEV (reference sequence). V lost 0 bases and J 6 bases, leaving 13 bases between the germline ends. This CDR3 is 15 amino acids long. The CDR3 nucleotides read TGTGCCAGCAGTTTATCGGGCAGGGGTAAGGATACGCAGTATTTT. Translated: CASSLSGRGKDTQYF.

This sequence joins TRBV2 and TRBJ2-1; D is possibly TRBD2 (6 bases). The V and J ends lost 9 bases and 7 bases respectively, with 10 bases between them. Germline loops: CDR1 SNHLY, CDR2 FYNNEI. This CDR3 has 11 amino acids. CDR3 sequence (DNA): TGTGCCAGGGGCGCGGGGAATGAGCAGTTCTTC. Amino acid sequence: CARGAGNEQFF.

V usage is TRBV29-1 and J usage is TRBJ2-5; D is undetermined. Germline values: CDR1 SQVTM, CDR2 ANQGSEA. This CDR3 region has 10 residues. Trimming removed 4 bases from V and 4 bases from J, with 4 bases in between. In DNA, the CDR3 is TGCAGCGTTGTAGTAGAGACCCAGTACTTC. This sequence encodes CSVVVETQYF.

The V call is TRBV11-3, the J call TRBJ1-1; D is uncertain. The ends were cut back, 4 bases at V and 5 bases at J, with 11 bases in the middle. Looked up from germline, CDR1 is SGHNT and CDR2 is YENEEA. This CDR3 is 13 amino acids long. The CDR3: CASSSRGRTEAFF. In nucleotides, the CDR3 is TGTGCCAGCAGCTCCCGTGGAAGGACTGAAGCTTTCTTT.

V gene TRBV9 combines with J gene TRBJ1-1; the match to TRBD1 covers 8 bases. The length of the CDR3 is 16 residues. Per germline, CDR1 SGDLS and CDR2 YYNGEE. V shed 0 bases and J 4 bases; nucleotides not matched to a gene: 8. The CDR3 region is CASSVGAGGFATEAFF. CDR3 DNA: TGTGCCAGCAGCGTAGGTGCAGGGGGCTTCGCCACTGAAGCTTTCTTT.

In this sample, this clone turned up once. The V and J genes are TRBV6-5 and TRBJ1-1; possible D gene TRBD1, 6 bases. V lost 7 bases to trimming and J lost 5 bases, with 17 bases between them. Germline V gives CDR1 MNHEY, CDR2 SVGAGI. The CDR3 spans 14 residues. In nucleotides, the CDR3 is TGTGCCAGCACCTTACGCCAGGGGCGGACTGAAGCTTTCTTT. This encodes CASTLRQGRTEAFF.

There are a few counts of this clone. The chain has TRBV2 and TRBJ1-2; D gene ambiguous. The V gene's germline CDR1 is SNHLY and CDR2 FYNNEI. Deletions cut 7 bases from V and 4 bases from J, with 7 bases between. This CDR3 spans 11 amino acids. In DNA form, the CDR3 reads TGTGCCAGCACGCAGGTCTATGGCTACACCTTC. The encoded protein is CASTQVYGYTF.

This clone was counted a few times. The CDR3 spells CATGTGLGEQYF. The CDR3 DNA reads as TGTGCCACCGGGACAGGGCTGGGGGAGCAGTACTTC. The chain uses TRBV10-3 and TRBJ2-7, with 9 bases fitting TRBD1. Looked up from germline, CDR1 is ENHRY and CDR2 is SYGVKD. This CDR3 has 12 amino acids. Germline trimming cut 10 bases from V and 7 bases from J; bases unmatched to any gene: 8.

This clone has a handful of counts. This rearrangement joins TRBV6-5 to TRBJ1-3, with no clear D. Germline V gives CDR1 MNHEY, CDR2 SVGAGI. The V end was cut by 0 bases, the J end by 0 bases, with 6 bases between. There are 15 residues in the CDR3. Here the CDR3 DNA reads TGTGCCAGCAGTTACTCGCCGGACTCTGGAAACACCATATATTTT. It specifies CASSYSPDSGNTIYF.

This clone was seen a handful of times. J is TRBJ1-1 and V is TRBV7-9; D is unclear. Germline V CDR1 and CDR2: SEHNR, FQNEAQ (reference sequence). The CDR3 spans 13 residues. V was cut by 4 bases and J by 1 base, with 7 bases left in between. The DNA of the CDR3 is TGTGCCAGCAGCTCCGAGGCGAACACTGAAGCTTTCTTT. Protein product: CASSSEANTEAFF.

The CDR3: CASSPRGTGYGYTF. In DNA, the CDR3 is TGTGCCAGCAGCCCGCGAGGGACAGGTTACGGCTACACCTTC. The rearrangement uses TRBV5-5 and TRBJ1-2; 8 bases align to TRBD1. Trimming removed 4 bases from V and 8 bases from J; junction bases left unmatched: 10. CDR3 length: 14 amino acids. From germline, CDR1 is SGHKS and CDR2 YYEKEE (reference sequence).

The chain links TRBV4-1 to TRBJ2-3; 11 bases line up with TRBD2. CDR3 size: 15 residues. From germline, CDR1 is MGHRA and CDR2 YSYEKL. V dropped 4 bases and J dropped 4; count of bases not matched to a gene: 4. The CDR3 DNA is TGCGCCAGCAGCCCACTAGCGGGGGCGGCAGATACGCAGTATTTT. This translates into CASSPLAGAADTQYF.

The CDR3 loop is CAWSVRRADTQYF. The CDR3 DNA follows: TGTGCCTGGAGTGTACGGCGTGCAGATACGCAGTATTTT. The V and J genes are TRBV30 and TRBJ2-3; D unclear. Trimming removed 0 bases at V and 4 bases at J, with 8 bases between. Germline V gene data show CDR1 as GTSNPN and CDR2 as SVGIG (reference sequence). This CDR3 is built from 13 residues.